The clone carrying this T cell receptor beta chain was counted only a few times. Using a J-beta primer mix together with a sample-barcoded 5' primer, a second PCR was run for about 7 to 12 cycles. Template switching added a 12-random-nucleotide identifier to every cDNA molecule. TCRdb analysed the 5' RACE reads with MiXCR anew, one entry per CDR3 protein. The sample has approximately 780,000 distinct CDR3 sequences, around 24% seen once; the top ten hold about 3%. This sample is drawn from a study of blood T cells in healthy people across ages. V was clipped by 7 bases and J by 0 bases, with 10 bases between them. CDR3 size: 13 residues. Germline V gene data show CDR1 as SQVTM and CDR2 as ANQGSEA. This sample was shared with a second study, whose subject was T cells of mothers and their children.

Material for sequencing was blood. This receptor was obtained from a boy aged 5 to 17 in good health. The rearrangement joins TRBV29-1 to TRBJ2-1; possible D gene TRBD1, 6 bases. DNA of the CDR3: TGCAGCGCCCAACAGGGCTCCTACAATGAGCAGTTCTTC. Translation: CSAQQGSYNEQFF.